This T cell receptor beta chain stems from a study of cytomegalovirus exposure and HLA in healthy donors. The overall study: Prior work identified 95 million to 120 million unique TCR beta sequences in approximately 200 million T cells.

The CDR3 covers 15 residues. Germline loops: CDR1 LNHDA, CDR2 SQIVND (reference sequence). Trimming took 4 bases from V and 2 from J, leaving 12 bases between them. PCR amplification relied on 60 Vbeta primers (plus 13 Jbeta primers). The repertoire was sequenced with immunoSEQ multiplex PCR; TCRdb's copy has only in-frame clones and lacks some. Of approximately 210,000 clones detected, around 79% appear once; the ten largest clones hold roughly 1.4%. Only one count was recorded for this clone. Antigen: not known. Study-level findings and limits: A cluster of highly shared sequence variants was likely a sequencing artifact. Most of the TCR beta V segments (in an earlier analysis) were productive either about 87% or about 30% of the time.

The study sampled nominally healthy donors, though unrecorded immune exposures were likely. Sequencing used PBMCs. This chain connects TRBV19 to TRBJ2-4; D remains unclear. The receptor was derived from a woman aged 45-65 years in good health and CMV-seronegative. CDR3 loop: CASSKRPLSKNIQYF. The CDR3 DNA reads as TGTGCCAGTAGTAAGCGTCCTCTTTCCAAAAACATTCAGTACTTC.